Here is one T cell receptor beta chain with its context. Its antigen remains unknown. Profiled with immunoSEQ multiplex PCR; TCRdb holds only in-frame clones, not every one. Here the sample spans about 100,000 clones, about 93% being singletons. The data were taken from a study of T cell responses to AZD1222 COVID-19 vaccine. CDR1 is MNHNS, CDR2 SASEGT, per germline. The CDR3 runs to 15 residues. Between the trimmed V and J ends, which lost 5 bases and 8 bases, there was a span of 19 bases. The study, taken as a whole, reports: The donors showed a predominance of white British ancestry and of females, with possible underestimation of clonal diversity. Dominant CD4 TCR responses targeted spike regions 160-218 and 743-854.

The chain carries TRBV6-1 and TRBJ1-5; possible D gene TRBD1, 6 bases. The source is an adult in good health. The input for sequencing was peripheral blood, taken on day 0 of AZD1222 vaccination. The CDR3 here is CASSSWTAGMEPQHF. In nucleotides, the CDR3 is TGTGCCAGCAGTTCTTGGACAGCCGGGATGGAGCCCCAGCATTTT.